Listed here are 29 T cell receptor beta chains from one sample, sequenced in a study of cytomegalovirus exposure and HLA in healthy donors. It was with 60 Vbeta and 13 Jbeta primers that the PCR ran. Sequenced by immunoSEQ multiplex PCR; TCRdb stores in-frame clones only, minus some. Of approximately 100,000 clones listed, roughly two thirds are singletons. The sequencing input was PBMCs. The source of these receptors is a female donor in good health and CMV-seronegative.

The genes are TRBV29-1 and TRBJ1-1; 7 nucleotides agree with TRBD1. CDR3 size: 14 residues. Trimming cost V 2 bases and J 11 bases; bases outside gene matches: 14. Germline lookup yields CDR1 SQVTM and CDR2 ANQGSEA. The CDR3 coding sequence is TGCAGCGTTGAATGGGTAGGGGAGGAGGACAGGGCTTTCTTT. This gives the protein CSVEWVGEEDRAFF.

The chain recombines TRBV4-1 with TRBJ2-5, with D possibly TRBD2 on 6 matching bases. The CDR3 contains 15 residues. The V gene's germline CDR1 is MGHRA and CDR2 YSYEKL. The V end was cut by 2 bases, the J end by 4 bases, with 14 bases between. DNA of the CDR3: TGCGCCAGCAGCCAACGCGGGGTCCCCCCAGAGACCCAGTACTTC. Translation gives CASSQRGVPPETQYF.

The chain recombines TRBV6-1 with TRBJ2-5, with 11 bases matching TRBD2. This CDR3 comprises 16 residues. CDR1 and CDR2 from the germline V gene are MNHNS and SASEGT. Losses at the gene ends were 0 bases for V and 4 bases for J; bases not matched to a gene: 4. The CDR3 sequence: CASSEASGRVPETQYF. CDR3 nucleotides: TGTGCCAGCAGTGAAGCTAGCGGGAGGGTTCCAGAGACCCAGTACTTC.

This rearrangement joins TRBV7-2 to TRBJ2-5; no definite D call. Germline-derived CDR1 and CDR2 are SGHTA and FQGNSA. This CDR3 has 14 amino acids. V was cut by 5 bases and J by 5 bases, with 15 bases left in between. The CDR3 sequence: CASSGTSTAETQYF. DNA of the CDR3: TGTGCCAGCAGCGGTACCTCGACTGCGGAGACCCAGTACTTC. Complete variable domain (other parts from reference TRBV7-2 and TRBJ2-5): GAGVSQSPSNKVTEKGKDVELRCDPISGHTALYWYRQSLGQGLEFLIYFQGNSAPDKSGLPSDRFSAERTGGSVSTLTIQRTQQEDSAVYLCASSGTSTAETQYFGPGTRLLVL.

The chain is built from TRBV18 and TRBJ1-1; maybe TRBD1 (5 bases). V was trimmed by 6 bases and J by 4 bases, leaving 18 bases between them. The CDR3 has 15 residues. Germline values: CDR1 KGHSH, CDR2 LQKENI. The CDR3 bases are TGTGCCAGCTCGCCTCCACTCGGGGGGAGCACTGAAGCTTTCTTT. Its protein is CASSPPLGGSTEAFF.

This chain joins TRBV11-2 and TRBJ1-1; TRBD1 aligns across 7 bases. Unmatched junction bases numbered 10, after V lost 1 base and J lost 5 bases. CDR1 SGHAT and CDR2 FQNNGV come from the germline V gene. The CDR3 contains 16 residues. The CDR3 DNA follows: TGTGCCAGCAGCTTAGGGTACCAGGGGGGAGGAACTGAAGCTTTCTTT. Translated, it gives CASSLGYQGGGTEAFF.

This clone is a singleton in its sample. CDR3 loop: CASSIAGLDSYEQYF. DNA for the CDR3: TGTGCCAGTAGTATTGCAGGGTTGGATTCCTACGAGCAGTACTTC. The chain links TRBV19 to TRBJ2-7; D might be TRBD1 (5 bases). The CDR3 is 15 residues long. V shed 3 bases and J shed 1 base, with 13 bases lying between them. The germline gives CDR1 LNHDA, CDR2 SQIVND (reference sequence).

The CDR3 DNA reads as TGTGCCAGCAGTGAAGAGGGAGGTACATGGGAGACCCAGTACTTC. This encodes CASSEEGGTWETQYF. The V gene is TRBV6-1, the J gene TRBJ2-5, with a possible D match to TRBD2 (6 bases). The CDR3 runs to 15 residues. V was cut by 1 base and J by 5 bases, with 14 bases left in between. Per the germline V gene, CDR1 is MNHNS and CDR2 is SASEGT.

This chain uses TRBV29-1 with TRBJ2-1; D perhaps matches TRBD1 (6 bases). This CDR3 has 16 residues. V was cut by 3 bases and J by 4 bases, with 19 bases left in between. Germline V CDR1 and CDR2: SQVTM, ANQGSEA. The CDR3 region has the DNA TGCAGCGTTGAGAGCCGGCAGGGGACCTCTTACAATGAGCAGTTCTTC. Residues: CSVESRQGTSYNEQFF.

V is TRBV18 and J is TRBJ2-5; 10 nucleotides agree with TRBD2. Per germline, CDR1 KGHSH and CDR2 LQKENI. The V gene end was trimmed by 2 bases and the J gene end by 2 bases; junction bases not matched to a gene: 2. This CDR3 has 15 amino acids. The DNA of the CDR3 is TGTGCCAGCTCACCAAGGACTAGCGGTCAAGAGACCCAGTACTTC. Translating it yields CASSPRTSGQETQYF.

The chain carries TRBV19 and TRBJ1-1, with 10 nucleotides matching TRBD1. With 3 bases clipped from V and 4 bases from J, the junction kept 8 bases outside the gene matches. Germline loops: CDR1 LNHDA, CDR2 SQIVND (reference sequence). The CDR3 covers 16 residues. CDR3: CASSIRDRGLGTEAFF. The DNA of the CDR3 is TGTGCCAGTAGTATTCGGGACAGGGGACTTGGCACTGAAGCTTTCTTT. Based on the CDR3 plus reference TRBV19 and TRBJ1-1, the full variable domain is DGGITQSPKYLFRKEGQNVTLSCEQNLNHDAMYWYRQDPGQGLRLIYYSQIVNDFQKGDIAEGYSVSREKKESFPLTVTSAQKNPTAFYLCASSIRDRGLGTEAFFGQGTRLTVV.

The chain couples TRBV27 to TRBJ2-7; a weak D match, TRBD2 (6 bases). CDR3 length: 16 amino acids. Germline loops: CDR1 MNHEY, CDR2 SMNVEV (reference sequence). Trimming shortened V by 4 bases and J by 0 bases, and 16 bases separated the two germline ends. CDR3 in amino acids: CASSSAGTQVSYEQYF. The CDR3 bases are TGTGCCAGCAGTTCCGCCGGGACTCAGGTCTCCTACGAGCAGTACTTC.

This chain joins TRBV6-5 and TRBJ2-7, with D possibly being TRBD2 (7 bases). The CDR3 covers 15 residues. V was cut by 1 base and J by 6 bases, with 16 bases left in between. Looked up from germline, CDR1 is MNHEY and CDR2 is SVGAGI. CDR3 residues: CASSYYGGQSGEQYF. Written as DNA, the CDR3 is TGTGCCAGCAGTTACTACGGGGGGCAGAGCGGCGAGCAGTACTTC.

The V and J genes are TRBV7-9 and TRBJ1-1; D call uncertain. This CDR3 has 14 amino acids. CDR1 and CDR2 (germline): SEHNR, FQNEAQ (reference sequence). Deletions cut 4 bases from V and 0 bases from J, with 9 bases between. CDR3 DNA: TGTGCCAGCAGCTCCCCGAGCGTGAACACTGAAGCTTTCTTT. Translation: CASSSPSVNTEAFF.

J is TRBJ1-1 and V is TRBV11-2; no firm D call. Germline assignment: CDR1 SGHAT and CDR2 FQNNGV. Trimming pared 4 bases from V and 7 bases from J, leaving 13 bases between. The CDR3 contains 13 residues. The CDR3 sequence: CASSSQVGLEAFF. The CDR3 DNA follows: TGTGCCAGCAGCTCCCAGGTGGGTCTTGAAGCTTTCTTT. Full variable domain (missing parts from reference TRBV11-2 and TRBJ1-1): EAGVAQSPRYKIIEKRQSVAFWCNPISGHATLYWYQQILGQGPKLLIQFQNNGVVDDSQLPKDRFSAERLKGVDSTLKIQPAKLEDSAVYLCASSSQVGLEAFFGQGTRLTVV.

This clone was seen only a few times. The V and J genes are TRBV9 and TRBJ1-6, with D maybe TRBD1 (5 bases). The V end lost 4 bases, the J end lost 8 bases, and 19 bases lay between the germline ends. This CDR3 comprises 16 residues. The germline CDR1 and CDR2 sequences are SGDLS and YYNGEE. CDR3 sequence reads: CASSPSRDSLYSPLHF. CDR3 nucleotide sequence: TGTGCCAGCAGCCCCTCTAGAGACAGTCTTTATTCACCCCTCCACTTT.

The gene calls are TRBV6-5 and TRBJ1-2; 9 bases fit TRBD1. With 6 bases clipped from V and 9 bases from J, the junction kept 8 bases outside the gene matches. The CDR3 runs to 13 residues. Germline V gene data show CDR1 as MNHEY and CDR2 as SVGAGI. The CDR3 is CASSLGQGQSYTF. CDR3 nucleotides: TGTGCCAGCAGCCTGGGACAGGGCCAAAGCTACACCTTC.

The chain couples TRBV4-1 to TRBJ2-5; 9 bases align to TRBD1. Near its end, the DNA agrees better with TRBJ2-7, so the J call may be wrong. The CDR3 runs to 15 residues. CDR1 is MGHRA, CDR2 YSYEKL, per germline. CDR3 sequence reads: CASSPTGTGPYEQYF. CDR3 coding DNA: TGCGCCAGCAGCCCGACCGGGACAGGGCCCTACGAGCAGTACTTC.

CDR3 nucleotide sequence: TGTGCCAGCAGCTTCGGGCTACGGGGTAACCCTTACGAGCAGTACTTC. This codes for CASSFGLRGNPYEQYF. V and J are TRBV7-2 and TRBJ2-7; D possibly corresponds to TRBD2 (5 bases). The V end lost 3 bases, the J end lost 4 bases, and 19 bases lay between the germline ends. The germline CDR1 and CDR2 sequences are SGHTA and FQGNSA. The CDR3 has 16 residues.

The V and J genes are TRBV4-1 and TRBJ1-2; 7 bases agree with TRBD1. The V and J ends lost 2 bases and 6 bases, in that order; junction bases with no gene match: 9. CDR1 is MGHRA and CDR2 is YSYEKL in the germline V gene. The CDR3 consists of 15 residues. The CDR3 nucleotides are TGCGCCAGCAGCCAACCGACGACAGGGTTGAATGGCTACACCTTC. Encoded protein: CASSQPTTGLNGYTF.

The rearrangement joins TRBV2 to TRBJ1-2; 11 nucleotides match TRBD1. The CDR3 extends over 15 amino acids. Germline V CDR1 and CDR2: SNHLY, FYNNEI. Losses at the gene ends were 8 bases for V and 5 bases for J; bases not matched to a gene: 10. CDR3 coding DNA: TGTGCCAGCGACGGACAGGGGGCTAGTGGGTATGGCTACACCTTC. This codes for CASDGQGASGYGYTF.

The chain combines TRBV7-2 with TRBJ2-3; TRBD2 aligns across 10 bases. Germline trimming cut 5 bases from V and 2 bases from J; bases unmatched to any gene: 13. CDR3 size: 18 residues. Germline values: CDR1 SGHTA, CDR2 FQGNSA. Here the CDR3 reads CASSTGGASGGYTDTQYF. The CDR3 DNA follows: TGTGCCAGCAGCACAGGCGGGGCTAGCGGGGGCTACACAGATACGCAGTATTTT.

This sequence joins TRBV7-9 and TRBJ1-1; no definite D call. Germline loops: CDR1 SEHNR, CDR2 FQNEAQ (reference sequence). The V end lost 5 bases, the J end lost 0 bases, and 7 bases lay between the germline ends. This CDR3 spans 13 amino acids. CDR3: CASSAQMNTEAFF. As DNA, the CDR3 is TGTGCCAGCAGCGCCCAGATGAACACTGAAGCTTTCTTT. Complete variable domain (other parts from reference TRBV7-9 and TRBJ1-1): DTGVSQNPRHKITKRGQNVTFRCDPISEHNRLYWYRQTLGQGPEFLTYFQNEAQLEKSRLLSDRFSAERPKGSFSTLEIQRTEQGDSAMYLCASSAQMNTEAFFGQGTRLTVV.

CDR3 protein: CASSVAAYEQYF. The DNA for the CDR3 is TGTGCCAGCAGTGTGGCTGCCTACGAGCAGTACTTC. The rearrangement uses TRBV6-1 and TRBJ2-7; D gene uncertain. The CDR3 is 12 residues long. Germline values: CDR1 MNHNS, CDR2 SASEGT. V gave up 4 bases and J gave up 2 bases, with 6 bases separating them.

This clone was seen a single time. The J gene is TRBJ2-5, the V gene TRBV6-1; a possible D gene is TRBD2 (5 bases). The germline CDR1 and CDR2 sequences are MNHNS and SASEGT. There are 14 residues in the CDR3. V lost 5 bases to trimming and J lost 3 bases, with 13 bases between them. The CDR3 DNA is TGTGCCAGCAGTCGAATATGGGGAGAAGAGACCCAGTACTTC. This sequence encodes CASSRIWGEETQYF.

The chain couples TRBV4-3 to TRBJ1-1, with 7 positions matching TRBD1. The J segment lost 8 bases and the V segment lost 0 bases, leaving 6 bases of the junction unmatched. Germline V lookup: CDR1 LGHNA, CDR2 YSLEER. The CDR3 is made up of 14 amino acids. CDR3 DNA: TGCGCCAGCAGCCAAGATCCGACAGGGCTAGAAGCTTTCTTT. It is translated as CASSQDPTGLEAFF.

The chain combines TRBV28 with TRBJ2-7; possible D gene TRBD2, 5 bases. There are 14 residues in the CDR3. The V end was cut by 3 bases, the J end by 4 bases, with 13 bases between. Per germline, CDR1 MDHEN and CDR2 SYDVKM. CDR3 amino acids: CASSFSGLPYEQYF. The CDR3 DNA follows: TGTGCCAGCAGTTTCAGCGGTCTTCCGTACGAGCAGTACTTC.

V usage is TRBV19 and J usage is TRBJ1-5, with D uncertain. Trimming pared 1 base from V and 5 bases from J, leaving 12 bases between. The V gene's germline CDR1 is LNHDA and CDR2 SQIVND (reference sequence). The CDR3 consists of 15 residues. CDR3 protein: CASSIGGKRDQPQHF. CDR3 nucleotides: TGTGCCAGTAGTATAGGAGGGAAAAGGGATCAGCCCCAGCATTTT.

This chain uses TRBV29-1 with TRBJ2-1; D may be TRBD2 (5 bases). V was cut by 4 bases and J by 4 bases, with 11 bases left in between. This CDR3 is built from 13 residues. Germline CDR1 SQVTM, CDR2 ANQGSEA. The CDR3 loop is CSVVSSGYNEQFF. The CDR3 nucleotides are TGCAGCGTTGTCTCTTCGGGATACAATGAGCAGTTCTTC.